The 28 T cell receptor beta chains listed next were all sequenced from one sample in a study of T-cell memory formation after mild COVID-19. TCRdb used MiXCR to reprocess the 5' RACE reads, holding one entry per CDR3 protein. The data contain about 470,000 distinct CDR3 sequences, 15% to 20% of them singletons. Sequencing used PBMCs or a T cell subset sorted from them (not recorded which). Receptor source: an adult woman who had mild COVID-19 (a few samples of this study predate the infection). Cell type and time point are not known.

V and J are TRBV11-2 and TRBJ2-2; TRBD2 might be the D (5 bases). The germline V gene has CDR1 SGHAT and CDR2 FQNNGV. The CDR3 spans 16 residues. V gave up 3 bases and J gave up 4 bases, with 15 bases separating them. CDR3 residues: CASSFFSGRGTGELFF. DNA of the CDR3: TGTGCCAGCAGCTTTTTCTCGGGTCGGGGCACCGGGGAGCTGTTTTTT.

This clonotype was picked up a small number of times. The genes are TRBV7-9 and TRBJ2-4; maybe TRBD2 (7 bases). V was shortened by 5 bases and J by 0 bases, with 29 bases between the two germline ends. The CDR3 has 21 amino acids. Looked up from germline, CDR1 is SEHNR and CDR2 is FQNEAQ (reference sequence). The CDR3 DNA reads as TGTGCCAGCAGCCGGGGGGTGTTCGGGACACCGGACCCTGGAGCCAAAAACATTCAGTACTTC. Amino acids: CASSRGVFGTPDPGAKNIQYF.

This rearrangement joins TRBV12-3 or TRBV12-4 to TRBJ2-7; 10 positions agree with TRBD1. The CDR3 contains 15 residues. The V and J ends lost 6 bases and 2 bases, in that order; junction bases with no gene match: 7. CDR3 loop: CASSRSTGGPYEQYF. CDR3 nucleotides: TGTGCCAGCAGCCGTTCGACAGGGGGCCCCTACGAGCAGTACTTC.

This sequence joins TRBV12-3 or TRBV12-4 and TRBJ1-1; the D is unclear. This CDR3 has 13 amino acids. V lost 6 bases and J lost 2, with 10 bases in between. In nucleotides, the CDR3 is TGTGCCAGCAGCCAAGTCCCTAACACTGAAGCTTTCTTT. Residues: CASSQVPNTEAFF.

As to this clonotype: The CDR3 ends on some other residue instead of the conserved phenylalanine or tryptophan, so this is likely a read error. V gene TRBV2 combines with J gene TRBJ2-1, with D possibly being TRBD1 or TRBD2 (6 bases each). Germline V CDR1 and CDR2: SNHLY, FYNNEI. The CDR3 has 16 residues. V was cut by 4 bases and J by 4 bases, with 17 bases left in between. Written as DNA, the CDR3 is TGTGCCAGCAGTGCCTTAATGGGGGGCGCGTACAATGAGCAGTTCTTA. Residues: CASSALMGGAYNEQFL.

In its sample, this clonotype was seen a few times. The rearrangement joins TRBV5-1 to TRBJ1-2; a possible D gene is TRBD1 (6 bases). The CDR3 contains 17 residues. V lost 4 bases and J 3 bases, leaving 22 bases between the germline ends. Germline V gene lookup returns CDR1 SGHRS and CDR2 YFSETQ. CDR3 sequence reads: CASSSRGFRVEDYGYTF. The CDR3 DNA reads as TGCGCCAGCAGCAGCAGGGGTTTTAGGGTCGAAGACTATGGCTACACCTTC.

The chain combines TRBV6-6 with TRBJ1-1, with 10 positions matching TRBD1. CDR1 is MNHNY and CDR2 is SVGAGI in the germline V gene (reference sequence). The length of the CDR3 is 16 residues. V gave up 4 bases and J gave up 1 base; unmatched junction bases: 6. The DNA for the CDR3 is TGTGCCAGCAGTTCGACAGGGGGCCGGGGGAACACTGAAGCTTTCTTT. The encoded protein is CASSSTGGRGNTEAFF.

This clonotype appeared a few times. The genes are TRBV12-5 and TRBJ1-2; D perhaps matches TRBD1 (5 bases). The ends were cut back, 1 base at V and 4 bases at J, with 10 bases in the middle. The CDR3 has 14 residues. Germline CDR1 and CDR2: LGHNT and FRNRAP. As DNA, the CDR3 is TGTGCTAGTGGTTTGGGGGGCCGGGTCTATGGCTACACCTTC. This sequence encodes CASGLGGRVYGYTF.

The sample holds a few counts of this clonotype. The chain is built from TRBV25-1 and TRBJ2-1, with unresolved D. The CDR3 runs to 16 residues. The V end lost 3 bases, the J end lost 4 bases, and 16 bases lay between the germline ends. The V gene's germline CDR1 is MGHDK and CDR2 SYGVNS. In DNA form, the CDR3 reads TGTGCCAGCAGTGACCCGTCTGAGGTTAGGTACAATGAGCAGTTCTTC. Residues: CASSDPSEVRYNEQFF.

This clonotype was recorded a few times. The CDR3 bases are TGTGCCAGCAGCGGAAGTAAGGGGGTCGCGAACACCGGGGAGCTGTTTTTT. It codes for CASSGSKGVANTGELFF. V gene TRBV9 combines with J gene TRBJ2-2; possibly TRBD1 for D (6 bases). Germline lookup yields CDR1 SGDLS and CDR2 YYNGEE. The CDR3 runs to 17 residues. The ends were cut back, 3 bases at V and 0 bases at J, with 15 bases in the middle. Looking up the rest from reference TRBV9 and TRBJ2-2 gives the full variable domain: DSGVTQTPKHLITATGQRVTLRCSPRSGDLSVYWYQQSLDQGLQFLIQYYNGEERAKGNILERFSAQQFPDLHSELNLSSLELGDSALYFCASSGSKGVANTGELFFGEGSRLTVL.

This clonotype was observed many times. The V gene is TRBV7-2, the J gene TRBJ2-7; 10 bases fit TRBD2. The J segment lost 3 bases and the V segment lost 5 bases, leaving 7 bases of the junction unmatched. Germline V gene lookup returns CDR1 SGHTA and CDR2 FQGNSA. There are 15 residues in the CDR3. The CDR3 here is CASSRLGLAIYEQYF. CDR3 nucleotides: TGTGCCAGCAGCCGTCTGGGACTAGCGATCTACGAGCAGTACTTC.

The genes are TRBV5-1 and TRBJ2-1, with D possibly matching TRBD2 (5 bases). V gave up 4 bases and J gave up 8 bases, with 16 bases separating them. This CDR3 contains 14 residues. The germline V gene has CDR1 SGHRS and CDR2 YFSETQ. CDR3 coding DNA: TGCGCCAGCAGCCTCGAGTTTAAGGAGGATGAGCAGTTCTTC. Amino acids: CASSLEFKEDEQFF. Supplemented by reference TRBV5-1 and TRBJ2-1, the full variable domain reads KAGVTQTPRYLIKTRGQQVTLSCSPISGHRSVSWYQQTPGQGLQFLFEYFSETQRNKGNFPGRFSGRQFSNSRSEMNVSTLELGDSALYLCASSLEFKEDEQFFGPGTRLTVL.

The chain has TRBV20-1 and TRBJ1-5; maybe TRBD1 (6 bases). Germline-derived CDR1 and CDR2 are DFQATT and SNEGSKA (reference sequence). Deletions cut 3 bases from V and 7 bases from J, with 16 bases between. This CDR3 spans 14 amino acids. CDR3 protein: CSASSLRGGQPQHF. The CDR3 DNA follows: TGCAGTGCTAGTAGCCTCAGGGGTGGGCAGCCCCAGCATTTT.

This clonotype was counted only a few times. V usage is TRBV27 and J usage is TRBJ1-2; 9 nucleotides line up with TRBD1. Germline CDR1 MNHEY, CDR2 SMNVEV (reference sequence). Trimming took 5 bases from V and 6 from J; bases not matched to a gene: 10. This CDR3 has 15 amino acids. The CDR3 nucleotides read TGTGCCAGCAGTCCCCGGGACAGGGTAGTCCATGGCTACACCTTC. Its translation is CASSPRDRVVHGYTF.

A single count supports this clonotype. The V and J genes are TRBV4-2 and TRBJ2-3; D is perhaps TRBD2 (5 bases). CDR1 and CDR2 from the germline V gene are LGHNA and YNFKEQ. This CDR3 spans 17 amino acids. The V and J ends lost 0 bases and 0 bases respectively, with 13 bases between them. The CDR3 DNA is TGTGCCAGCAGCCAAGAAGCTGAGCGGAGGAGCACAGATACGCAGTATTTT. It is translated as CASSQEAERRSTDTQYF.

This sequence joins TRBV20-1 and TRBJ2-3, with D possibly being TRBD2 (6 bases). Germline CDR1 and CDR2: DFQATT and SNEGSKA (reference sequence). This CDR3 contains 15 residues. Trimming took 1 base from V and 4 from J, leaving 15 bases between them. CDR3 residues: CSARVPEWGADTQYF. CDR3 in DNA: TGCAGTGCTAGAGTACCGGAGTGGGGGGCAGATACGCAGTATTTT.

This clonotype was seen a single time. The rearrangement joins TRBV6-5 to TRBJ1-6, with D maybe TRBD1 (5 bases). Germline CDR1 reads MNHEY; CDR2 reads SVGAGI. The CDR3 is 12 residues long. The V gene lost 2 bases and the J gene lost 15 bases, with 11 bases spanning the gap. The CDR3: CASSYGGERLHF. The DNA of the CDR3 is TGTGCCAGCAGTTACGGGGGGGAACGCCTCCACTTT.

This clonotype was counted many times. The chain's CDR3 is CASSLNEMYEQYF. As DNA, the CDR3 is TGTGCCAGCAGCTTGAACGAAATGTACGAGCAGTACTTC. V usage is TRBV5-6 and J usage is TRBJ2-7; unclear D gene. This CDR3 is built from 13 residues. Trimming stripped 1 base from V and 4 bases from J, with 9 bases between. CDR1 SGHDT and CDR2 YYEEEE come from the germline V gene.

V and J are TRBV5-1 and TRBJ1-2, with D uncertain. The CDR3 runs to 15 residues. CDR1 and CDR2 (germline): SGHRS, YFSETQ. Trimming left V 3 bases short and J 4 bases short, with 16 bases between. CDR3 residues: CASSSDTAFFYGYTF. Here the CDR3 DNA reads TGCGCCAGCAGCTCGGATACAGCATTTTTCTATGGCTACACCTTC.

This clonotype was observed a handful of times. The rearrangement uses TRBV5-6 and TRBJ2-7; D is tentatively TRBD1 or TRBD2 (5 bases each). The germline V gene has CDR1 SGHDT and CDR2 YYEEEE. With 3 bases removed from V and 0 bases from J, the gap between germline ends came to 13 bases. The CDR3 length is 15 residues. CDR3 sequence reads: CASSSRRESSYEQYF. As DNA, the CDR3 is TGTGCCAGCAGCTCCCGCAGGGAGAGCTCCTACGAGCAGTACTTC.

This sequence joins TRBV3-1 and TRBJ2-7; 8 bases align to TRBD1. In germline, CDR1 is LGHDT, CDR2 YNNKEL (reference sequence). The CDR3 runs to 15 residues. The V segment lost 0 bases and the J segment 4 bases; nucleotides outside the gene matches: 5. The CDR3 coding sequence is TGTGCCAGCAGCCAAGAGAGACAGGGGAAATACGAGCAGTACTTC. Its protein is CASSQERQGKYEQYF.

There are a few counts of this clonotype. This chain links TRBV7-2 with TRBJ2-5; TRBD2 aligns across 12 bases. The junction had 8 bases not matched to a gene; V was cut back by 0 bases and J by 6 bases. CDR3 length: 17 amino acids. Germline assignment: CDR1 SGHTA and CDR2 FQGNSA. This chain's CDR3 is CASSLAASGGAAKTQYF. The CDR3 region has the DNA TGTGCCAGCAGCTTAGCGGCTAGCGGGGGGGCCGCTAAGACCCAGTACTTC.

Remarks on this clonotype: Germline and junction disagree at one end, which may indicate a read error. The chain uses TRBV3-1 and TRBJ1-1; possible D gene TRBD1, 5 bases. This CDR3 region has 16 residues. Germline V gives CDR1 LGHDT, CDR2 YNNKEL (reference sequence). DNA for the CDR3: TGTGCCAGCACCCAAAGACAGCGTACCGTAAACACTGAAGCTTTCTTT. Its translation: CASTQRQRTVNTEAFF.

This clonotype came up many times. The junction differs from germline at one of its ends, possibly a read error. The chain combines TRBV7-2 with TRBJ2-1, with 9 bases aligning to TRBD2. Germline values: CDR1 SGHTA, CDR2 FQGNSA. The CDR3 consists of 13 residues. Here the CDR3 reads CASSLERGRARHF. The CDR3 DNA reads TGTGCCAGCAGCTTAGAGCGCGGGAGGGCCCGCCACTTC.

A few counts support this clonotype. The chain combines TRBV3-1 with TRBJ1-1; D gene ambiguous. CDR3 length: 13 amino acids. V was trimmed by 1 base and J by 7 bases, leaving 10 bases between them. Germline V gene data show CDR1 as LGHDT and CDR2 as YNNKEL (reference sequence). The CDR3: CASSQAPWIEAFF. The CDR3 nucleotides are TGTGCCAGCAGCCAAGCCCCGTGGATTGAAGCTTTCTTT.

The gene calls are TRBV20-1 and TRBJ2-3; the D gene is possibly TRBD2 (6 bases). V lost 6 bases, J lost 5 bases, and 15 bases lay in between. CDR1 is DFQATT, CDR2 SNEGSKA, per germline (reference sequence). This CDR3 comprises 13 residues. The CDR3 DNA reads TGCAGTGCCCAGGAGGGGCCCTTAGATACGCAGTATTTT. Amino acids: CSAQEGPLDTQYF.

CDR3 region: CASSQDQWGSGNTIYF. CDR3 DNA: TGTGCCAGCAGCCAAGATCAGTGGGGGAGTGGAAACACCATATATTTT. This sequence joins TRBV4-2 and TRBJ1-3; TRBD1 is a possible D gene (5 bases). The length of the CDR3 is 16 residues. Germline CDR1 reads LGHNA; CDR2 reads YNFKEQ. V was trimmed by 0 bases and J by 3 bases, leaving 12 bases between them.

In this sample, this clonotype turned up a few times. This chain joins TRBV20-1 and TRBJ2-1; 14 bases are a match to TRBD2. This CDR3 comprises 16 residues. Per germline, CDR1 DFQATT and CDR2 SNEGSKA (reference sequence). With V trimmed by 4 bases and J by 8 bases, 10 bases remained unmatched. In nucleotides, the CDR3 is TGCAGTGCTATCCCGGGACTAGCGGGGGTTAAGTATGAGCAGTTCTTC. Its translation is CSAIPGLAGVKYEQFF.